This entry lists 20 T cell receptor beta chains sequenced from one sample in a study of blood T cells in healthy people across ages. A second roughly 7 to 11 cycle PCR used barcoded and J-beta primers. Using its own MiXCR run on the 5' RACE reads, TCRdb lists one record per CDR3 protein. Of around 1,900,000 distinct CDR3 sequences listed, about 39% are singletons. Sequenced: blood. The receptors here all came from a human donor in good health.

The chain employs TRBV6-2 or TRBV6-3 and TRBJ2-7; 7 positions agree with TRBD2. This CDR3 spans 16 amino acids. With V trimmed by 6 bases and J by 7 bases, 18 bases remained unmatched. Germline V gene sequence: CDR1 MNHEY, CDR2 SVGEGT. The DNA of the CDR3 is TGTGCCAGCAGGGGGAGGGAAGGTAGACGAACTTTGGAGCAGTACTTC. Its protein product is CASRGREGRRTLEQYF.

As to this clonotype: The CDR3 carries no conserved terminal phenylalanine or tryptophan, so it likely arises from a read error. This chain uses TRBV29-1 with TRBJ2-7; 8 bases map to TRBD1. This CDR3 region has 12 residues. Losses at the gene ends were 4 bases for V and 4 bases for J; bases not matched to a gene: 3. Germline CDR1 is SQVTM and CDR2 is ANQGSEA. The CDR3 bases are TGCAGCGTTGTAGGACAGGGATACGAGCAGTACTGC. As protein: CSVVGQGYEQYC.

This clonotype turned up a few times. The chain has TRBV5-1 and TRBJ2-5; 9 bases agree with TRBD2. The CDR3 is 14 amino acids. V trimming: 4 bases; J trimming: 4 bases; junction bases outside the gene matches: 5. Germline loops: CDR1 SGHRS, CDR2 YFSETQ. In DNA, the CDR3 is TGCGCCAGCAGCACTGCTAGCGGGGCAGAGACCCAGTACTTC. Translating it yields CASSTASGAETQYF.

The chain carries TRBV12-3 or TRBV12-4 and TRBJ2-3; D not resolved. The ends were cut back, 4 bases at V and 1 base at J, with 6 bases in the middle. This CDR3 spans 13 amino acids. This CDR3 reads CASSWSRTDTQYF. The DNA of the CDR3 is TGTGCCAGCAGTTGGTCCCGCACAGATACGCAGTATTTT.

In its sample, this clonotype was seen a few times. The CDR3: CASKVGTLLYEQYF. In nucleotides, the CDR3 is TGTGCCAGCAAGGTGGGAACGTTATTATACGAGCAGTACTTC. The rearrangement joins TRBV6-5 to TRBJ2-4; no reliable D call. The J call may be in error: the DNA end matches TRBJ2-7 better. The CDR3 sequence is 14 residues long. The germline V gene has CDR1 MNHEY and CDR2 SVGAGI.

The sample holds many counts of this clonotype. This sequence joins TRBV20-1 and TRBJ2-7; D is unresolved. The CDR3 extends over 12 amino acids. Looked up from germline, CDR1 is DFQATT and CDR2 is SNEGSKA (reference sequence). The germline V and J ends were trimmed by 5 bases and 5 bases, with 13 bases remaining between them. The CDR3 protein is CSALAALDEQYF. The CDR3 DNA reads as TGCAGTGCTCTGGCAGCTCTGGACGAGCAGTACTTC.

This clonotype has more than one count but fewer than ten. The chain is built from TRBV11-2 and TRBJ2-3, with TRBD2 matching over 7 bases. The CDR3 spans 13 residues. J gave up 10 bases and V 1 base, and 5 bases lay outside the gene matches. Germline V gene sequence: CDR1 SGHAT, CDR2 FQNNGV. The CDR3: CASSLARLAAQYF. The CDR3 DNA reads TGTGCCAGCAGCTTAGCCCGACTAGCCGCGCAGTATTTT.

This clonotype occurred a few times. J is TRBJ1-2 and V is TRBV29-1; no clear D. CDR3 size: 11 residues. The V end lost 2 bases, the J end lost 2 bases, and 3 bases lay between the germline ends. Germline CDR1 SQVTM, CDR2 ANQGSEA. CDR3 in amino acids: CSVELNYGYTF. The CDR3 nucleotides are TGCAGCGTTGAACTCAACTATGGCTACACCTTC.

CDR3 loop: CSVEDHRDRSYNEQFF. The CDR3 region has the DNA TGCAGCGTTGAAGACCACCGGGACAGGTCCTACAATGAGCAGTTCTTC. This chain links TRBV29-1 with TRBJ2-1, with 8 bases identical to TRBD1. V was pared by 0 bases and J by 1 base, with 5 bases of the junction left unmatched. The CDR3 loop spans 16 amino acids. CDR1 SQVTM and CDR2 ANQGSEA come from the germline V gene.

CDR3 in amino acids: CATSETDLDYGYTF. CDR3 sequence (DNA): TGTGCCACCAGCGAGACTGACCTCGACTATGGCTACACCTTC. The J gene is TRBJ1-2, the V gene TRBV15; D uncertain. CDR3 length equals 14 residues. V was cut by 5 bases and J by 3 bases, with 13 bases left in between. Per the germline V gene, CDR1 is LNHNV and CDR2 is YYDKDF (reference sequence).

This chain joins TRBV20-1 and TRBJ2-7; 8 bases line up with TRBD2. The length of the CDR3 is 15 residues. Losses at the gene ends were 0 bases for V and 4 bases for J; bases not matched to a gene: 8. Germline lookup yields CDR1 DFQATT and CDR2 SNEGSKA (reference sequence). The CDR3 coding sequence is TGCAGTGCTAGAGATCCCAGCGGGGGTCTTTACGAGCAGTACTTC. Its translation: CSARDPSGGLYEQYF.

About this clonotype itself: This could be a read error, since a much larger clone is one nucleotide away. This chain joins TRBV20-1 and TRBJ2-5; D not resolved. In germline, CDR1 is DFQATT, CDR2 SNEGSKA (reference sequence). Trimming pared 2 bases from V and 11 bases from J, leaving 18 bases between. There are 13 residues in the CDR3. The CDR3 sequence is CSARSAAYNEQYF. The CDR3 coding sequence is TGCAGTGCTAGATCGGCAGCTTACAATGAGCAGTACTTC.

This clonotype was observed a few times. The CDR3 nucleotides read TGTGCCAGCAGCCAAGATTTTTTGGCACACAATGAGCAGTTCTTC. Protein: CASSQDFLAHNEQFF. The V call is TRBV3-1, the J call TRBJ2-1, with D uncertain. The CDR3 has 15 residues. Germline V gives CDR1 LGHDT, CDR2 YNNKEL (reference sequence). Trimming left V 0 bases short and J 5 bases short, with 11 bases between.

The chain has TRBV6-2 or TRBV6-3 and TRBJ2-7, with a possible D match to TRBD2 (5 bases). From germline, CDR1 is MNHEY and CDR2 SVGEGT. V gave up 6 bases and J gave up 3 bases, with 18 bases separating them. The CDR3 totals 15 residues. The CDR3 loop reads CASRPNRVSGYEQYF. CDR3 nucleotides: TGTGCCAGCAGGCCGAATAGAGTCAGCGGCTACGAGCAGTACTTC.

This clonotype was observed many times. The chain has TRBV5-5 and TRBJ2-1; unclear D gene. The CDR3 contains 13 residues. V was cut by 0 bases and J by 8 bases, with 9 bases left in between. Germline CDR1 SGHKS, CDR2 YYEKEE (reference sequence). CDR3 amino acids: CASSLAGSHEQFF. The DNA of the CDR3 is TGTGCCAGCAGCTTGGCCGGCAGCCATGAGCAGTTCTTC.

This rearrangement joins TRBV6-5 to TRBJ1-4, with 9 bases aligning to TRBD1. V lost 6 bases, J lost 4 bases, and 9 bases stayed unmatched. This CDR3 spans 16 amino acids. The germline CDR1 and CDR2 sequences are MNHEY and SVGAGI. CDR3 loop: CASRDLPGQGNEKLFF. For the CDR3, the DNA is TGTGCCAGCAGGGATCTTCCGGGACAGGGTAATGAAAAACTGTTTTTT.

About this clonotype: A much bigger clone sits one base away, suggesting this may be a read error. V usage is TRBV5-1 and J usage is TRBJ2-1, with D unresolved. The germline V and J ends were trimmed by 7 bases and 1 base, with 15 bases remaining between them. This CDR3 is 15 amino acids long. Germline V gives CDR1 SGHRS, CDR2 YFSETQ. The DNA for the CDR3 is TGCGCCAGCGGCCGCGCGATGGGGTCCTACAATGAGCAGTTCTTC. This sequence encodes CASGRAMGSYNEQFF.

This chain uses TRBV21-1 with TRBJ1-2; the table's D call, TRBD1, has no DNA check behind it. TRBV21-1 is termed a pseudogene. This CDR3 region has 15 residues. The CDR3 nucleotides read TGTGCCAGCACCACGGGACAGGGGGATGACTATGGCTACACCTTC. Translation: CASTTGQGDDYGYTF.

The genes are TRBV5-1 and TRBJ1-1; 7 bases align to TRBD1. V was clipped by 4 bases and J by 5 bases; unmatched bases: 11. Looked up from germline, CDR1 is SGHRS and CDR2 is YFSETQ. The CDR3 runs to 15 residues. CDR3 nucleotide sequence: TGCGCCAGCAGCACCGATGACAGGGTAAGGACTGAAGCTTTCTTT. This encodes CASSTDDRVRTEAFF.

Points on this clonotype: Compared with germline, one end of the junction differs, possibly owing to a read error. This chain uses TRBV20-1 with TRBJ2-3; the D is unclear. This CDR3 has 9 amino acids. Germline lookup yields CDR1 DFQATT and CDR2 SNEGSKA (reference sequence). DNA of the CDR3: TGCAGTGCTAGTACCCGCGGCATTTTT. Protein product: CSASTRGIF.